This TCR beta chain was retrieved from a study of blood T cell repertoires in COVID-19. Study background: The study drew acute and convalescent COVID-19 samples from the United States, Italy and Spain. From T cells, B-cell-depleted T cells, or PBMCs came the material, which was cDNA or gDNA.

Libraries were prepared by immunoSEQ multiplex PCR; TCRdb keeps only in-frame clonotypes and omits some of them. In the table there are about 220,000 clones, around four fifths of which are singletons. With V trimmed by 8 bases and J by 3 bases, 7 bases remained unmatched. The CDR3 contains 15 residues. Germline CDR1 is KGHDR and CDR2 is SFDVKD. All enrollees were about 18 to 89 years old and from 25 or so US areas. Participant-reported clinical history was the basis for cohort assignment. Source material: PBMCs or T cells enriched from blood (not recorded which). This receptor was obtained from a woman aged 45-65 years who had been exposed to COVID-19. The chain employs TRBV24-1 and TRBJ2-1; 9 positions agree with TRBD2. Here the CDR3 DNA reads TGTGCCACCATCCCCGTTAGCGGGGGCTACAATGAGCAGTTCTTC. Translated: CATIPVSGGYNEQFF.